The 15 T cell receptor beta chains below all came from one sample that was sequenced in a study of blood T cells in healthy people across ages. Primers used in a second PCR of roughly 6 to 11 cycles were a sample-barcoded 5' primer and a J-beta primer mix. TCRdb itself ran the 5' RACE reads through MiXCR, one entry per CDR3 protein. The sample shows around 870,000 distinct CDR3 sequences, under 35% of them seen only once. The source material was blood. The source of these receptors is a woman older than 75 in good health.

This clonotype occurred a few times. The chain couples TRBV10-3 to TRBJ2-5; D gene ambiguous. V lost 6 bases, J lost 11 bases, and 22 bases lay in between. The length of the CDR3 is 14 residues. Germline CDR1 reads ENHRY; CDR2 reads SYGVKD. CDR3 bases: TGTGCCATCAGGCACCCTTCGGACGGGTACGGGCAGTACTTC. Translation: CAIRHPSDGYGQYF.

This chain links TRBV5-5 with TRBJ2-3, with TRBD2 matching 9 bases. Germline V CDR1 and CDR2: SGHKS, YYEKEE (reference sequence). This CDR3 has 16 amino acids. V dropped 0 bases and J dropped 4; count of bases not matched to a gene: 6. The CDR3 sequence: CASSLARGGAADTQYF. CDR3 coding DNA: TGTGCCAGCAGCTTGGCTCGCGGGGGGGCAGCAGATACGCAGTATTTT.

The rearrangement links TRBV3-1 to TRBJ2-5; 8 bases are shared with TRBD2. The CDR3 length is 14 residues. CDR1 LGHDT and CDR2 YNNKEL come from the germline V gene (reference sequence). V lost 3 bases, J lost 2 bases, and 2 bases stayed unmatched. Here the CDR3 reads CASSHASGQETQYF. The CDR3 coding sequence is TGTGCCAGCAGCCACGCTAGCGGGCAAGAGACCCAGTACTTC.

This clonotype was observed a handful of times. This may come from a read error, since a much larger clone is one base off. The gene calls are TRBV7-2 and TRBJ1-1; D might be TRBD1 (6 bases). CDR1 and CDR2 (germline): SGHTA, FQGNSA. This CDR3 is built from 16 residues. Written as DNA, the CDR3 is TGTGCCGGCAGCATAGAGCCCGGGGGCTTTAACACTGAAGCTTTCTTT. As protein: CAGSIEPGGFNTEAFF.

This clonotype was picked up a small number of times. The chain combines TRBV5-1 with TRBJ2-5; tentative D call: TRBD1 (6 bases). Germline loops: CDR1 SGHRS, CDR2 YFSETQ. V lost 9 bases to trimming and J lost 1 base, with 19 bases between them. The CDR3 contains 15 residues. The CDR3 here is CATRSTGQSQETQYF. The CDR3, as DNA: TGCGCCACCCGGTCAACTGGACAGTCCCAAGAGACCCAGTACTTC. Drawing the rest from reference TRBV5-1 and TRBJ2-5, the complete variable domain is KAGVTQTPRYLIKTRGQQVTLSCSPISGHRSVSWYQQTPGQGLQFLFEYFSETQRNKGNFPGRFSGRQFSNSRSEMNVSTLELGDSALYLCATRSTGQSQETQYFGPGTRLLVL.

The CDR3 reads CASSPNHDQPQHF. The CDR3 DNA reads TGTGCCAGCAGCCCGAACCATGATCAGCCCCAGCATTTT. The chain is built from TRBV7-9 and TRBJ1-5; D gene unclear. Germline V CDR1 and CDR2: SEHNR, FQNEAQ (reference sequence). With 5 bases removed from V and 5 bases from J, the gap between germline ends came to 10 bases. The CDR3 is 13 amino acids. Supplemented by reference TRBV7-9 and TRBJ1-5, the full variable domain reads DTGVSQNPRHKITKRGQNVTFRCDPISEHNRLYWYRQTLGQGPEFLTYFQNEAQLEKSRLLSDRFSAERPKGSFSTLEIQRTEQGDSAMYLCASSPNHDQPQHFGDGTRLSIL.

This clonotype was picked up many times. This rearrangement joins TRBV3-1 to TRBJ2-7, with 7 bases lining up with TRBD1. V was pared by 5 bases and J by 2 bases, with 9 bases of the junction left unmatched. Looked up from germline, CDR1 is LGHDT and CDR2 is YNNKEL (reference sequence). This CDR3 is 15 amino acids long. CDR3 in DNA: TGTGCCAGCAGCTTGGGACAGCCAAATACCTACGAGCAGTACTTC. It is translated as CASSLGQPNTYEQYF.

This clonotype was counted between two and nine times. The rearrangement uses TRBV2 and TRBJ1-5; the match to TRBD1 covers 7 bases. Germline V gives CDR1 SNHLY, CDR2 FYNNEI. This CDR3 region has 15 residues. The J segment lost 2 bases and the V segment lost 7 bases, leaving 8 bases of the junction unmatched. CDR3 region: CASKENRGGNQPQHF. The CDR3 nucleotides are TGTGCCAGCAAAGAAAACAGGGGTGGCAATCAGCCCCAGCATTTT.

This chain's CDR3 is CASSSGRGRQETQYF. CDR3 DNA sequence: TGTGCCAGCAGTTCGGGCAGGGGGCGGCAAGAGACCCAGTACTTC. V gene TRBV27 combines with J gene TRBJ2-5; 8 positions agree with TRBD1. Germline CDR1 reads MNHEY; CDR2 reads SMNVEV (reference sequence). The CDR3 runs to 15 residues. V trimming: 4 bases; J trimming: 2 bases; junction bases outside the gene matches: 6.

The V call is TRBV7-9, the J call TRBJ1-4; D is unclear. The germline V gene encodes CDR1 SEHNR and CDR2 FQNEAQ (reference sequence). The CDR3 totals 16 residues. Trimming took off 1 base at V and 8 bases at J, with 17 bases between the two ends. The CDR3 is CASSLVSSGKVEKLFF. CDR3 DNA: TGTGCCAGCAGCTTAGTCTCCTCGGGGAAGGTAGAAAAACTGTTTTTT.

As to this clonotype: Since a much larger clone is just one base distant, this may be a read error. The chain joins TRBV2 to TRBJ2-5; TRBD1 matches 7 bases. This CDR3 region has 15 residues. Germline V gene lookup returns CDR1 SNHLY and CDR2 FYNNEI. The V and J ends lost 6 bases and 11 bases, in that order; junction bases with no gene match: 18. The CDR3 DNA sequence: TGTGCCAGCAGCAGACAGGGAATCACCCTCAATGAGCAGTACTTC. It encodes CASSRQGITLNEQYF.

The chain recombines TRBV7-2 with TRBJ2-5, with D possibly being TRBD2 (7 bases). The J call may be incorrect, as the DNA end agrees better with TRBJ2-7. CDR3 length: 16 residues. From germline, CDR1 is SGHTA and CDR2 FQGNSA. CDR3 region: CASSLYGGAHPYEQYF. The CDR3 DNA follows: TGTGCCAGCAGCTTATATGGGGGGGCCCATCCCTACGAGCAGTACTTC.

The chain couples TRBV11-3 to TRBJ1-2; tentatively, D is TRBD1 (5 bases). Germline CDR1 and CDR2: SGHNT and YENEEA. The CDR3 has 12 residues. The ends were cut back, 6 bases at V and 8 bases at J, with 13 bases in the middle. CDR3 nucleotides: TGTGCCAGCAGTACTCCCGGGACCGGCTACACCTTC. It translates to CASSTPGTGYTF.

This clonotype was picked up many times. The chain uses TRBV5-1 and TRBJ2-3; D is unclear. The germline gives CDR1 SGHRS, CDR2 YFSETQ. CDR3 length: 14 residues. Trimming left V 7 bases short and J 2 bases short, with 14 bases between. The CDR3 is CASGLYGNTDTQYF. DNA for the CDR3: TGCGCCAGCGGGCTCTATGGGAACACAGATACGCAGTATTTT.

In its sample, this clonotype was seen many times. The chain employs TRBV18 and TRBJ2-7; D call uncertain. The CDR3 is 14 amino acids. The germline CDR1 and CDR2 sequences are KGHSH and LQKENI. The V end was cut by 0 bases, the J end by 2 bases, with 8 bases between. The CDR3 nucleotides read TGTGCCAGCTCACCACCCACGTTTACCTACGAGCAGTACTTC. Its protein product is CASSPPTFTYEQYF.